The 10 T cell receptor beta chains listed next were all sequenced from one sample in a study of beta chain features in type 1 diabetes. The sequenced template was cDNA made from the entire isolated RNA. Produced via immunoSEQ multiplex PCR; TCRdb's table is partial and in-frame only. The sample consists of roughly 250,000 clones, about 70% of them appearing once. Sequencing was performed on naive CD4+ T cells from blood. Receptors were obtained from a man aged 25-45 years in good health.

This clone was seen more than once but under ten times. Other DNA sequences of this sample code for an identical CDR3. The chain recombines TRBV30 with TRBJ1-5, with D maybe TRBD1 (5 bases). Trimming stripped 2 bases from V and 5 bases from J, with 10 bases between. In germline, CDR1 is GTSNPN, CDR2 SVGIG (reference sequence). The CDR3 spans 13 residues. CDR3 residues: CAWSRGGDQPQHF. CDR3 bases: TGTGCCTGGAGTAGGGGAGGGGATCAGCCCCAGCATTTT.

This clone is a singleton in its sample. The chain uses TRBV7-6 and TRBJ2-3, with a weak D call TRBD1 (6 bases). V shed 10 bases and J shed 0 bases, with 14 bases lying between them. Per germline, CDR1 SGHVS and CDR2 FNYEAQ. This CDR3 is 14 amino acids long. Here the CDR3 DNA reads TGTGCCACCCGACAGGACGGAAGCACAGATACGCAGTATTTT. Amino acids: CATRQDGSTDTQYF.

The chain is built from TRBV4-1 and TRBJ1-2; 8 nucleotides align to TRBD1. V gave up 1 base and J gave up 2 bases; unmatched junction bases: 6. CDR1 and CDR2 from the germline V gene are MGHRA and YSYEKL. This CDR3 has 16 residues. The CDR3 loop reads CASSQGSGTGNYGYTF. DNA for the CDR3: TGCGCCAGCAGCCAAGGGAGCGGGACAGGAAACTATGGCTACACCTTC.

The gene calls are TRBV9 and TRBJ2-1, with 9 bases lining up with TRBD2. The CDR3 totals 14 residues. Looked up from germline, CDR1 is SGDLS and CDR2 is YYNGEE. V was clipped by 3 bases and J by 5 bases; unmatched bases: 3. The chain's CDR3 is CASSDRLADNEQFF. In nucleotides, the CDR3 is TGTGCCAGCAGCGACCGACTAGCGGACAATGAGCAGTTCTTC.

J is TRBJ2-7 and V is TRBV9, with TRBD2 identical over 7 bases. The CDR3 runs 13 residues. Germline values: CDR1 SGDLS, CDR2 YYNGEE. V gave up 4 bases and J gave up 6 bases; unmatched junction bases: 7. The CDR3 spells CASSPRTSGEQYF. The CDR3 DNA follows: TGTGCCAGCAGCCCCAGGACTAGTGGCGAGCAGTACTTC. Filled out from reference TRBV9 and TRBJ2-7, the complete variable domain reads DSGVTQTPKHLITATGQRVTLRCSPRSGDLSVYWYQQSLDQGLQFLIQYYNGEERAKGNILERFSAQQFPDLHSELNLSSLELGDSALYFCASSPRTSGEQYFGPGTRLTVT.

CDR3 sequence reads: CASSLGISQYF. CDR3 in DNA: TGTGCCAGCAGCCTCGGGATCTCCCAGTATTTT. The V call is TRBV14, the J call TRBJ2-3; the D gene is possibly TRBD2 (5 bases). Trimming took off 4 bases at V and 12 bases at J, with 11 bases between the two ends. From germline, CDR1 is SGHDN and CDR2 FVKESK. There are 11 residues in the CDR3.

This chain uses TRBV12-5 with TRBJ2-1; no reliable D call. The CDR3 spans 12 residues. V lost 4 bases to trimming and J lost 8 bases, with 9 bases between them. In germline, CDR1 is LGHNT, CDR2 FRNRAP. CDR3 residues: CASGSPPDEQFF. The CDR3, as DNA: TGTGCTAGTGGTTCCCCCCCAGATGAGCAGTTCTTC.

The chain recombines TRBV30 with TRBJ2-2; the D is unclear. There are 13 residues in the CDR3. V lost 5 bases and J lost 6, with 13 bases in between. Per the germline V gene, CDR1 is GTSNPN and CDR2 is SVGIG (reference sequence). As DNA, the CDR3 is TGTGCCTGGTACACCCTAGAAGCCGGGGAGCTGTTTTTT. Protein: CAWYTLEAGELFF.

The chain uses TRBV4-1 and TRBJ2-1; 7 positions agree with TRBD1. J gave up 9 bases and V 0 bases, and 8 bases lay outside the gene matches. This CDR3 spans 15 amino acids. The V gene's germline CDR1 is MGHRA and CDR2 YSYEKL. CDR3 nucleotides: TGCGCCAGCAGCCAAGATGGGGCCCAGGGGGTTGAGCAGTTCTTC. This codes for CASSQDGAQGVEQFF.

The rearrangement links TRBV10-1 to TRBJ2-1; D possibly matches TRBD1 or TRBD2 (6 bases each). V lost 10 bases and J 3 bases, leaving 16 bases between the germline ends. This CDR3 region has 14 residues. Germline V gene lookup returns CDR1 WNHNN and CDR2 SYGVQD (reference sequence). This CDR3 is CATSRGGGYNEQFF. Here the CDR3 DNA reads TGCGCCACCTCACGCGGAGGGGGCTACAATGAGCAGTTCTTC.